This T cell receptor beta chain was recorded in a study of cytomegalovirus exposure and HLA in healthy donors. At the level of the study: Counted in an early data release were approximately 85 million unique TCRs from HLA-typed donors.

The PCR was carried out with 60 Vbeta primers and 13 Jbeta primers. Per the study methods: An analysis that came later counted 80 million or so unique TCR beta chains, some 11 million shared. Method: immunoSEQ multiplex PCR; TCRdb's copy keeps in-frame clones and lacks some. V and J calls and clone size follow that table, whereas D and trimming were derived from the DNA. The data hold about 150,000 clones, with 65% to 80% observed a single time. The ends were cut back, 6 bases at V and 0 bases at J, with 10 bases in the middle. Germline assignment: CDR1 SGHRS and CDR2 YFSETQ. The CDR3 covers 13 residues. Each donor's status was that of a healthy bone marrow donor.

The sequenced material came from PBMCs. The TCR originated in a man aged 25-40 years in good health and CMV-seronegative. The genes are TRBV5-1 and TRBJ2-7, with D perhaps TRBD1 (6 bases). The CDR3 DNA reads as TGCGCCAGCAACGGGGACAACTCCTACGAGCAGTACTTC. Encoded protein: CASNGDNSYEQYF.